What follows are 22 T cell receptor beta chains derived from one specimen sequenced in a study of blood T cell repertoires in COVID-19. Sequenced by immunoSEQ multiplex PCR; TCRdb stores in-frame clones only, minus some. Of some 220,000 clones in the sample, approximately 85% were seen once. What was sequenced was peripheral blood. These receptors were taken from a man aged 45-60 years with acute or convalescent COVID-19.

The chain carries TRBV30 and TRBJ1-6, with D maybe TRBD1 (6 bases). This CDR3 is 14 amino acids long. Per the germline V gene, CDR1 is GTSNPN and CDR2 is SVGIG (reference sequence). Between the trimmed V and J ends, which lost 0 bases and 8 bases, there was a span of 11 bases. The CDR3 DNA reads TGTGCCTGGAGTGTAGGGGGTGGGGATTCACCCCTCCACTTT. Translated, it gives CAWSVGGGDSPLHF.

Points on this clone: Other DNA sequences from this sample encode an identical CDR3 as well. The chain has TRBV6-1 and TRBJ1-3; the D gene is possibly TRBD1 (6 bases). This CDR3 has 14 amino acids. Per the germline V gene, CDR1 is MNHNS and CDR2 is SASEGT. V was clipped by 2 bases and J by 1 base, with 6 bases between them. CDR3 amino acids: CASSETGSGNTIYF. The CDR3, as DNA: TGTGCCAGCAGTGAAACAGGGTCTGGAAACACCATATATTTT.

The chain links TRBV19 to TRBJ1-1; a weak D match, TRBD1 (5 bases). The CDR3 spans 14 residues. The germline V and J ends were trimmed by 3 bases and 2 bases, with 10 bases remaining between them. The V gene's germline CDR1 is LNHDA and CDR2 SQIVND (reference sequence). This CDR3 is CASSIRQINTEAFF. For the CDR3, the DNA is TGTGCCAGTAGTATCCGACAGATTAACACTGAAGCTTTCTTT.

The chain is built from TRBV19 and TRBJ2-6; D might be TRBD1 (5 bases). The V gene's germline CDR1 is LNHDA and CDR2 SQIVND (reference sequence). V was pared by 5 bases and J by 0 bases, with 8 bases between. The CDR3 totals 15 residues. The CDR3 sequence: CASSQGLSGANVLTF. CDR3 sequence (DNA): TGTGCCAGTAGTCAGGGCCTCTCTGGGGCCAACGTCCTGACTTTC.

The rearrangement joins TRBV7-3 to TRBJ1-5; 9 bases are a match to TRBD1. The CDR3 runs 13 residues. Losses at the gene ends were 4 bases for V and 15 bases for J; bases not matched to a gene: 10. In germline, CDR1 is SGHTA, CDR2 FQGTGA. CDR3: CASSSSTGGLLHF. The CDR3 DNA reads TGTGCCAGCAGCTCATCGACAGGGGGGCTTTTGCATTTT.

This chain connects TRBV18 to TRBJ1-5; 7 nucleotides align to TRBD1. Germline CDR1 is KGHSH and CDR2 is LQKENI. This CDR3 is 15 amino acids long. The J segment lost 7 bases and the V segment lost 4 bases, leaving 10 bases of the junction unmatched. As DNA, the CDR3 is TGTGCCAGCTCACTCACCGGCCAGGGGGAACAGCCCCAGCATTTT. Its protein is CASSLTGQGEQPQHF.

The rearrangement links TRBV9 to TRBJ2-6; 11 bases line up with TRBD2. V gave up 4 bases and J gave up 0 bases; unmatched junction bases: 6. Germline V gene data show CDR1 as SGDLS and CDR2 as YYNGEE. The CDR3 is 18 amino acids. CDR3 amino acids: CASSPTSGGTSGANVLTF. The CDR3 DNA is TGTGCCAGCAGCCCCACTAGCGGGGGCACCTCTGGGGCCAACGTCCTGACTTTC.

The chain employs TRBV11-3 and TRBJ2-2; perhaps TRBD2 as D (5 bases). In germline, CDR1 is SGHNT, CDR2 YENEEA. The ends were cut back, 1 base at V and 7 bases at J, with 13 bases in the middle. The CDR3 length is 15 residues. CDR3 coding DNA: TGTGCCAGCAGCTTAGGGTTTACGGAGGACGGGGAGCTGTTTTTT. Protein sequence: CASSLGFTEDGELFF.

V usage is TRBV12-3 or TRBV12-4 and J usage is TRBJ2-3; D gene uncertain. The CDR3 is 12 residues long. The ends were cut back, 3 bases at V and 4 bases at J, with 5 bases in the middle. This CDR3 is CASSFPADTQYF. The CDR3 DNA is TGTGCCAGCAGTTTTCCGGCAGATACGCAGTATTTT.

A single count supports this clone. The chain joins TRBV14 to TRBJ2-2; no definite D call. Looked up from germline, CDR1 is SGHDN and CDR2 is FVKESK. The CDR3 covers 15 residues. V lost 3 bases, J lost 2 bases, and 10 bases lay in between. CDR3 region: CASSHPPRNTGELFF. Written as DNA, the CDR3 is TGTGCCAGCAGCCACCCGCCGAGAAACACCGGGGAGCTGTTTTTT.

This chain connects TRBV10-3 to TRBJ2-3; TRBD2 matches 8 bases. Per the germline V gene, CDR1 is ENHRY and CDR2 is SYGVKD. This CDR3 has 14 residues. V lost 4 bases and J lost 1; bases outside the gene matches: 1. For the CDR3, the DNA is TGTGCCATCAGTGGGCGGGGGGGCACAGATACGCAGTATTTT. This sequence encodes CAISGRGGTDTQYF.

This clone was recorded a few times. This sequence joins TRBV6-5 and TRBJ1-4, with TRBD1 as a possible D gene (5 bases). The germline V and J ends were trimmed by 5 bases and 7 bases, with 14 bases remaining between them. Germline assignment: CDR1 MNHEY and CDR2 SVGAGI. This CDR3 has 14 amino acids. The DNA for the CDR3 is TGTGCCAGCAGTAATGGGGGGGGTGCTGAAAAACTGTTTTTT. Amino acids: CASSNGGGAEKLFF.

The V gene is TRBV14, the J gene TRBJ2-3, with a weak D call TRBD2 (6 bases). CDR1 is SGHDN, CDR2 FVKESK, per germline. There are 17 residues in the CDR3. Trimming left V 4 bases short and J 4 bases short, with 21 bases between. CDR3 DNA sequence: TGTGCCAGCAGCCCAGCACTCAGGTCCAGGAGGGCAGATACGCAGTATTTT. This translates into CASSPALRSRRADTQYF.

The chain couples TRBV11-2 to TRBJ2-7; D uncertain. Trimming took off 1 base at V and 5 bases at J, with 15 bases between the two ends. CDR3 length: 15 amino acids. Germline CDR1 SGHAT, CDR2 FQNNGV. In DNA, the CDR3 is TGTGCCAGCAGCTTAGTAAAGCTAGGTCGAGACGAGCAGTACTTC. Its translation: CASSLVKLGRDEQYF.

V and J are TRBV12-5 and TRBJ2-3; TRBD2 might be the D (7 bases). V was shortened by 1 base and J by 6 bases, with 35 bases between the two germline ends. Germline V gene data show CDR1 as LGHNT and CDR2 as FRNRAP. The CDR3 runs to 22 residues. The CDR3 loop is CASGLGIHTTAGALKERDTQYF. CDR3 DNA: TGTGCTAGTGGTTTGGGGATTCATACAACGGCGGGGGCCCTGAAAGAACGGGATACGCAGTATTTT.

The V and J genes are TRBV9 and TRBJ1-2, with D possibly being TRBD1 (6 bases). This CDR3 contains 15 residues. The V end lost 2 bases, the J end lost 1 base, and 12 bases lay between the germline ends. Germline CDR1 and CDR2: SGDLS and YYNGEE. The chain's CDR3 is CASSVQAGDNYGYTF. The DNA for the CDR3 is TGTGCCAGCAGCGTTCAGGCAGGGGATAACTATGGCTACACCTTC. Based on the CDR3 plus reference TRBV9 and TRBJ1-2, the full variable domain is DSGVTQTPKHLITATGQRVTLRCSPRSGDLSVYWYQQSLDQGLQFLIQYYNGEERAKGNILERFSAQQFPDLHSELNLSSLELGDSALYFCASSVQAGDNYGYTFGSGTRLTVV.

J is TRBJ1-2 and V is TRBV29-1; 8 nucleotides agree with TRBD1. The CDR3 sequence is 13 residues long. CDR1 is SQVTM, CDR2 ANQGSEA, per germline. V was clipped by 3 bases and J by 8 bases; unmatched bases: 8. CDR3 sequence: CSVETGEVPGYTF. CDR3 DNA: TGCAGCGTTGAGACAGGGGAGGTCCCCGGCTACACCTTC.

The rearrangement joins TRBV10-3 to TRBJ1-5; D is possibly TRBD1 (6 bases). Germline V gene sequence: CDR1 ENHRY, CDR2 SYGVKD. This CDR3 region has 15 residues. The V gene lost 6 bases and the J gene lost 2 bases, with 14 bases spanning the gap. The CDR3 spells CAISATGPGNQPQHF. CDR3 coding DNA: TGTGCCATCAGCGCTACAGGGCCGGGCAATCAGCCCCAGCATTTT.

The chain couples TRBV27 to TRBJ1-4; D remains ambiguous. Per germline, CDR1 MNHEY and CDR2 SMNVEV (reference sequence). Trimming stripped 5 bases from V and 7 bases from J, with 14 bases between. The CDR3 contains 14 residues. The CDR3 region is CASSGSGKGEKLFF. For the CDR3, the DNA is TGTGCCAGCAGTGGCAGCGGTAAGGGTGAAAAACTGTTTTTT.

This clone was seen more than once but under ten times. The chain combines TRBV7-9 with TRBJ1-2, with 8 bases that match TRBD1. The CDR3 runs to 14 residues. V lost 3 bases and J lost 3; bases outside the gene matches: 3. In germline, CDR1 is SEHNR, CDR2 FQNEAQ (reference sequence). CDR3: CASSFYRGDYGYTF. The CDR3 DNA sequence: TGTGCCAGCAGCTTTTACAGGGGGGACTATGGCTACACCTTC.

The V call is TRBV18, the J call TRBJ2-3, with D possibly TRBD2 on 6 matching bases. From germline, CDR1 is KGHSH and CDR2 LQKENI. The CDR3 spans 16 residues. Trimming removed 3 bases at V and 4 bases at J, with 17 bases between. CDR3 amino acids: CASSPSRQGGSDTQYF. The CDR3 DNA follows: TGTGCCAGCTCACCTAGTAGGCAGGGAGGATCAGATACGCAGTATTTT.

The chain employs TRBV5-6 and TRBJ2-7, with TRBD1 matching 8 bases. V lost 4 bases and J lost 5; bases outside the gene matches: 5. CDR3 length: 13 amino acids. Looked up from germline, CDR1 is SGHDT and CDR2 is YYEEEE. In nucleotides, the CDR3 is TGTGCCAGCAGCCCCCGGGACAGGAACGAGCAGTACTTC. Protein: CASSPRDRNEQYF.